These 14 T cell receptor beta chains came from one sample sequenced in a study of T cell responses to AZD1222 COVID-19 vaccine. Here immunoSEQ multiplex PCR was the method, and the copy in TCRdb shows in-frame clones only, minus some. The sample records some 56,000 clones, roughly 85% being singletons. Sequencing used peripheral blood, obtained on day 0 of AZD1222 vaccination. Every receptor here comes from an adult in good health.

DNA of the CDR3: TGTGCCAGCAGCTTAGAAGGGTTTTCCTACAATGAGCAGTTCTTC. Its protein is CASSLEGFSYNEQFF. The chain carries TRBV11-2 and TRBJ2-1; D unclear. The V and J ends lost 0 bases and 1 base respectively, with 7 bases between them. The germline V gene has CDR1 SGHAT and CDR2 FQNNGV. The CDR3 extends over 15 amino acids.

The chain couples TRBV9 to TRBJ1-5; TRBD1 might be the D (6 bases). Germline V gives CDR1 SGDLS, CDR2 YYNGEE. The CDR3 totals 15 residues. V gave up 0 bases and J gave up 4 bases, with 11 bases separating them. CDR3 sequence: CASSVDTGNNQPQHF. Written as DNA, the CDR3 is TGTGCCAGCAGCGTAGACACAGGGAATAATCAGCCCCAGCATTTT.

The chain carries TRBV3-1 (or the pseudogene TRBV3-2) and TRBJ1-2; perhaps TRBD1 as D (6 bases). The V end lost 0 bases, the J end lost 14 bases, and 19 bases lay between the germline ends. Germline V lookup: CDR1 LGHDT, CDR2 YNNKEL (reference sequence). CDR3 size: 14 residues. The CDR3 loop reads CASSQERGTGKRTF. CDR3 coding DNA: TGTGCCAGCAGCCAAGAAAGAGGAACAGGGAAAAGAACCTTC.

The CDR3 DNA reads TGTGCCAGCAGCTTGGACCCTAATCCCTACAATGAGCAGTTCTTC. Protein product: CASSLDPNPYNEQFF. The rearrangement uses TRBV5-5 and TRBJ2-1; D gene ambiguous. This CDR3 spans 15 amino acids. Germline loops: CDR1 SGHKS, CDR2 YYEKEE (reference sequence). Trimming took off 0 bases at V and 2 bases at J, with 9 bases between the two ends.

This chain joins TRBV3-1 (or the pseudogene TRBV3-2) and TRBJ2-3; no firm D call. The CDR3 is made up of 13 amino acids. Germline V lookup: CDR1 LGHDT, CDR2 YNNKEL (reference sequence). V lost 2 bases, J lost 7 bases, and 10 bases lay in between. The CDR3 region has the DNA TGTGCCAGCAGCCAACCACCGGGCAATACGCAGTATTTT. Amino acids: CASSQPPGNTQYF.

The chain recombines TRBV28 with TRBJ1-5; D possibly corresponds to TRBD1 (5 bases). The CDR3 covers 12 residues. Germline V CDR1 and CDR2: MDHEN, SYDVKM. Trimming cost V 7 bases and J 7 bases, with 11 bases left between them. The CDR3 loop is CASNGARQPQHF. CDR3 nucleotide sequence: TGTGCCAGCAATGGGGCCAGACAGCCCCAGCATTTT.

J is TRBJ1-4 and V is TRBV14; 9 nucleotides line up with TRBD1. Looked up from germline, CDR1 is SGHDN and CDR2 is FVKESK. With 0 bases clipped from V and 4 bases from J, the junction kept 12 bases outside the gene matches. The CDR3 totals 19 residues. CDR3 protein: CASSQDRDRVGHRNEKLFF. DNA for the CDR3: TGTGCCAGCAGCCAAGATCGGGACAGGGTGGGCCACCGTAATGAAAAACTGTTTTTT.

The chain has TRBV15 and TRBJ2-7; TRBD2 matches at 7 bases. Germline V CDR1 and CDR2: LNHNV, YYDKDF (reference sequence). The CDR3 covers 13 residues. With V trimmed by 10 bases and J by 1 base, 7 bases remained unmatched. This chain's CDR3 is CAIQRGDSYEQYF. CDR3 DNA sequence: TGTGCCATTCAGCGGGGAGATTCCTACGAGCAGTACTTC. The variable domain in full, completed from reference TRBV15 and TRBJ2-7, reads DAMVIQNPRYQVTQFGKPVTLSCSQTLNHNVMYWYQQKSSQAPKLLFHYYDKDFNNEADTPDNFQSRRPNTSFCFLDIRSPGLGDTAMYLCAIQRGDSYEQYFGPGTRLTVT.

This sequence joins TRBV4-1 and TRBJ2-5; 8 positions match TRBD1. The CDR3 is 15 amino acids. CDR1 and CDR2 (germline): MGHRA, YSYEKL. Unmatched junction bases numbered 7, after V lost 2 bases and J lost 5 bases. CDR3 nucleotides: TGCGCCAGCAGCCAAAGGGACAACAGGGGGGAGACCCAGTACTTC. The encoded protein is CASSQRDNRGETQYF.

By proportion, this clone is medium-sized. The V gene is TRBV28, the J gene TRBJ2-5; TRBD2 matches at 7 bases. Germline lookup yields CDR1 MDHEN and CDR2 SYDVKM. The CDR3 consists of 14 residues. J lost 5 bases, V lost 8 bases, and 11 bases had no gene match. Here the CDR3 DNA reads TGTGCCAGCGGGGACTACGGGAGCGTGGAGACCCAGTACTTC. Translation gives CASGDYGSVETQYF.

CDR3 sequence (DNA): TGTGCCAGCAGTGCCTCAGCGGGCTCCTACAATGAGCAGTTCTTC. This codes for CASSASAGSYNEQFF. The chain recombines TRBV6-4 with TRBJ2-1; D possibly corresponds to TRBD2 (6 bases). Trimming took off 4 bases at V and 0 bases at J, with 10 bases between the two ends. The germline CDR1 and CDR2 sequences are MRHNA and SNTAGT. The CDR3 runs to 15 residues.

This chain joins TRBV30 and TRBJ1-2; tentative D call: TRBD1 (5 bases). V shed 6 bases and J shed 5 bases, with 22 bases lying between them. This CDR3 has 15 residues. Germline assignment: CDR1 GTSNPN and CDR2 SVGIG (reference sequence). The CDR3 DNA reads as TGTGCCTGCCCCGGGGGATTCGGGGATCATTATGGCTACACCTTC. Protein sequence: CACPGGFGDHYGYTF.

J is TRBJ2-1 and V is TRBV10-3; D ambiguous. The CDR3 length is 14 residues. V lost 5 bases and J lost 5, with 13 bases in between. The germline V gene has CDR1 ENHRY and CDR2 SYGVKD. The DNA of the CDR3 is TGTGCCATCAGTACGGACGTGGTACACAATGAGCAGTTCTTC. Encoded protein: CAISTDVVHNEQFF.

The chain employs TRBV4-1 and TRBJ2-7, with D perhaps matching TRBD1 (7 bases). Germline CDR1 is MGHRA and CDR2 is YSYEKL. The CDR3 contains 17 residues. V lost 0 bases, J lost 3 bases, and 18 bases lay in between. The CDR3 reads CASSQEEGASNIYEQYF. The CDR3, as DNA: TGCGCCAGCAGCCAAGAGGAGGGGGCCTCGAATATCTACGAGCAGTACTTC.